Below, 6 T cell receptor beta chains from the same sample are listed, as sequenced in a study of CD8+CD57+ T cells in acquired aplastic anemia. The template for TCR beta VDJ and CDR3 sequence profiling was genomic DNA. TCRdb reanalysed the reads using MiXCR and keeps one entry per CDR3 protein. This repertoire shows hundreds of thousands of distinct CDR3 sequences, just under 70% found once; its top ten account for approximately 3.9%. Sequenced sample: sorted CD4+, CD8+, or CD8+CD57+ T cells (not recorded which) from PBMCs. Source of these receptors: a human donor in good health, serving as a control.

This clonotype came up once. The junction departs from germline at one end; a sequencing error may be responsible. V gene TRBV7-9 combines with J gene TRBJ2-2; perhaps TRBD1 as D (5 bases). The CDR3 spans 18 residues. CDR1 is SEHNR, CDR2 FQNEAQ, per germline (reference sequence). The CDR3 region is CASTLGPRAEPNYGELFF. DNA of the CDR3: TGTGCCAGCACCTTAGGTCCCAGGGCAGAACCAAACTACGGGGAGCTGTTTTTT.

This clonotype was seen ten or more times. The CDR3: CASSLELATYLYNEQFF. Here the CDR3 DNA reads TGTGCCAGCAGCTTGGAATTAGCAACCTACCTCTACAATGAGCAGTTCTTC. The V and J genes are TRBV5-5 and TRBJ2-1, with no clear D. Looked up from germline, CDR1 is SGHKS and CDR2 is YYEKEE (reference sequence). The CDR3 totals 17 residues. Deletions cut 0 bases from V and 3 bases from J, with 16 bases between.

DNA of the CDR3: TGTGCCAGCAGCCGCTGGACAGGGGCGAACACTGAAGCTTTCTTT. Amino acids: CASSRWTGANTEAFF. The gene calls are TRBV9 and TRBJ1-1; the match to TRBD1 covers 9 bases. Germline V gives CDR1 SGDLS, CDR2 YYNGEE. The V and J ends lost 4 bases and 1 base, in that order; junction bases with no gene match: 5. CDR3 length equals 15 residues.

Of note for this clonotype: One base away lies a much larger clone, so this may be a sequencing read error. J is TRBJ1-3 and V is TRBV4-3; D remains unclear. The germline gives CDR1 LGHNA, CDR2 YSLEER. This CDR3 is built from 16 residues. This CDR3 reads CASSLSLPLSRNTIYF. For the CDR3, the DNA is TGCGCCAGCAGCCTATCGTTGCCCCTCTCTAGAAACACCATATATTTT.

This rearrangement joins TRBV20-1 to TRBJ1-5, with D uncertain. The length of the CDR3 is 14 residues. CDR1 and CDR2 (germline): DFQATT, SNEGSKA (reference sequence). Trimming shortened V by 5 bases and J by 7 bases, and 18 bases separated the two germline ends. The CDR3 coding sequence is TGCAGTGCTTTCACATTGTCGATCACACAGCCCCAGCATTTT. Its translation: CSAFTLSITQPQHF.

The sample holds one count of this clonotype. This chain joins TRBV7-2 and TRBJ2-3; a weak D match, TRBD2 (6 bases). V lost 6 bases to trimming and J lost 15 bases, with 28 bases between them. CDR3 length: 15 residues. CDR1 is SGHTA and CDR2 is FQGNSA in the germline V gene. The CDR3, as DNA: TGTGCCAGCAGGCGGACCTGCGGCGGGGCAAACACTGAATATTTT. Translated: CASRRTCGGANTEYF.